This passage covers 25 T cell receptor beta chains from one sample sequenced in a study of blood T cell repertoires in COVID-19. Generated by immunoSEQ multiplex PCR, the TCRdb table keeps only in-frame clones and is missing some. The repertoire holds approximately 70,000 clones, roughly 90% seen once, with roughly 2.6% in the top ten. The sample consisted of peripheral blood. All receptors come from a man aged 45-65 years with COVID-19, enrolled during active disease.

The chain employs TRBV6-5 and TRBJ2-7; weak D call: TRBD1 (5 bases). The length of the CDR3 is 14 residues. Trimming removed 6 bases from V and 4 bases from J, with 16 bases in between. CDR1 and CDR2 (germline): MNHEY, SVGAGI. This CDR3 is CASRVQDRLYEQYF. For the CDR3, the DNA is TGTGCCAGCAGGGTACAGGACCGATTATACGAGCAGTACTTC.

This chain links TRBV7-9 with TRBJ1-2; the D is unclear. V dropped 3 bases and J dropped 5 bases, with 16 bases sitting between them. The CDR3 contains 15 residues. The V gene's germline CDR1 is SEHNR and CDR2 FQNEAQ (reference sequence). The CDR3: CASSFASSTLYGYTF. The CDR3 DNA sequence: TGTGCCAGCAGCTTCGCCAGCTCGACTTTGTATGGCTACACCTTC.

The chain has TRBV25-1 and TRBJ2-1, with 9 bases identical to TRBD2. Germline CDR1 and CDR2: MGHDK and SYGVNS. This CDR3 is built from 15 residues. Trimming cost V 2 bases and J 6 bases; bases outside gene matches: 5. The CDR3 loop reads CASSEAGGPSNEQFF. The DNA of the CDR3 is TGTGCCAGCAGTGAAGCGGGAGGGCCTTCCAATGAGCAGTTCTTC.

The chain employs TRBV5-8 and TRBJ2-5; 8 bases match TRBD1. Germline V CDR1 and CDR2: SGHTS, YDEGEE. Germline trimming cut 5 bases from V and 4 bases from J; bases unmatched to any gene: 4. This CDR3 comprises 13 residues. CDR3 amino acids: CASRATGVETQYF. The CDR3 DNA is TGTGCCAGCAGAGCGACAGGGGTAGAGACCCAGTACTTC.

This chain uses TRBV6-2 or TRBV6-3 with TRBJ2-1; possibly TRBD2 for D (5 bases). The CDR3 sequence is 14 residues long. Per the germline V gene, CDR1 is MNHEY and CDR2 is SVGEGT. The ends were cut back, 2 bases at V and 0 bases at J, with 5 bases in the middle. As DNA, the CDR3 is TGTGCCAGCAGTTACGGGAGCTCCTACAATGAGCAGTTCTTC. Protein product: CASSYGSSYNEQFF.

V usage is TRBV3-1 (or the pseudogene TRBV3-2) and J usage is TRBJ2-1, with TRBD1 identical over 10 bases. V was pared by 0 bases and J by 8 bases, with 4 bases of the junction left unmatched. Germline loops: CDR1 LGHDT, CDR2 YNNKEL (reference sequence). The CDR3 sequence is 15 residues long. The CDR3 region is CASSQDGTGADEQFF. For the CDR3, the DNA is TGTGCCAGCAGCCAAGATGGGACAGGGGCCGATGAGCAGTTCTTC.

The gene calls are TRBV5-1 and TRBJ2-5; D is possibly TRBD2 (6 bases). Deletions cut 2 bases from V and 5 bases from J, with 13 bases between. Germline loops: CDR1 SGHRS, CDR2 YFSETQ. CDR3 length equals 14 residues. CDR3 nucleotide sequence: TGCGCCAGCAGCTTCGATGGGGGGACGGAGACCCAGTACTTC. Encoded protein: CASSFDGGTETQYF.

The chain couples TRBV5-8 to TRBJ2-2, with D uncertain. The CDR3 spans 13 residues. V was trimmed by 1 base and J by 5 bases, leaving 6 bases between them. Germline CDR1 reads SGHTS; CDR2 reads YDEGEE. CDR3 DNA sequence: TGTGCCAGCAGCTTGCACAGAACCGGGGAGCTGTTTTTT. Translation: CASSLHRTGELFF.

The CDR3 region is CASSAGTVGSNSPLHF. DNA for the CDR3: TGCGCCAGCAGCGCTGGGACAGTCGGATCTAATTCACCCCTCCACTTT. The genes are TRBV5-1 and TRBJ1-6, with 7 bases matching TRBD1. The CDR3 spans 16 residues. V lost 4 bases to trimming and J lost 6 bases; unmatched junction nucleotides: 10. Germline V gives CDR1 SGHRS, CDR2 YFSETQ. Full variable domain (outside the CDR3, taken from reference TRBV5-1 and TRBJ1-6): KAGVTQTPRYLIKTRGQQVTLSCSPISGHRSVSWYQQTPGQGLQFLFEYFSETQRNKGNFPGRFSGRQFSNSRSEMNVSTLELGDSALYLCASSAGTVGSNSPLHFGNGTRLTVT.

J is TRBJ2-2 and V is TRBV7-6; D not certain. The CDR3 totals 12 residues. CDR1 is SGHVS and CDR2 is FNYEAQ in the germline V gene. V dropped 5 bases and J dropped 5 bases, with 6 bases sitting between them. CDR3 sequence: CASSPRTGELFF. CDR3 in DNA: TGTGCCAGCAGCCCTCGGACCGGGGAGCTGTTTTTT.

This clone was seen only once. The chain combines TRBV28 with TRBJ2-7; TRBD2 is a possible D gene (5 bases). V was clipped by 5 bases and J by 0 bases, with 14 bases between them. CDR1 and CDR2 (germline): MDHEN, SYDVKM. This CDR3 has 15 residues. The CDR3 DNA is TGTGCCAGCAGTCAGCGGCGGGCGAGCTCCTACGAGCAGTACTTC. Protein product: CASSQRRASSYEQYF.

This rearrangement joins TRBV27 to TRBJ2-2, with 7 positions matching TRBD2. The CDR3 is 16 amino acids. J lost 0 bases, V lost 6 bases, and 7 bases had no gene match. Germline V gives CDR1 MNHEY, CDR2 SMNVEV (reference sequence). Here the CDR3 DNA reads TGTGCCAGCAGACCAACTAGCGTCGCGAACACCGGGGAGCTGTTTTTT. This encodes CASRPTSVANTGELFF.

The chain employs TRBV19 and TRBJ2-6; no reliable D call. V was clipped by 7 bases and J by 0 bases, with 10 bases between them. CDR1 and CDR2 from the germline V gene are LNHDA and SQIVND (reference sequence). This CDR3 region has 15 residues. CDR3 sequence (DNA): TGTGCCAGTACCCTGAGGTCCTCTGGGGCCAACGTCCTGACTTTC. Translated, it gives CASTLRSSGANVLTF.

The chain carries TRBV6-1 and TRBJ2-7; 8 bases map to TRBD2. CDR3 size: 15 residues. Germline loops: CDR1 MNHNS, CDR2 SASEGT. Trimming took 2 bases from V and 0 from J; bases not matched to a gene: 3. CDR3 in amino acids: CASSEIAGGSYEQYV. DNA for the CDR3: TGTGCCAGCAGTGAAATCGCGGGAGGCTCCTACGAGCAGTACGTC.

The rearrangement links TRBV28 to TRBJ2-7; 7 nucleotides agree with TRBD2. V dropped 3 bases and J dropped 7; count of bases not matched to a gene: 6. The CDR3 is made up of 13 amino acids. Germline CDR1 is MDHEN and CDR2 is SYDVKM. This CDR3 reads CASSLGGSREQYV. The CDR3 DNA reads as TGTGCCAGCAGTTTGGGCGGGAGTCGTGAGCAGTACGTC.

CDR3 sequence reads: CASSYSTSGRYNEQFF. The CDR3 DNA follows: TGTGCCAGCAGTTACTCGACTAGCGGGAGATACAATGAGCAGTTCTTC. The V and J genes are TRBV6-5 and TRBJ2-1, with 12 positions matching TRBD2. Germline V gene sequence: CDR1 MNHEY, CDR2 SVGAGI. This CDR3 comprises 16 residues. The trim removed 0 bases at V and 4 bases at J, leaving 1 base unmatched.

This chain uses TRBV27 with TRBJ2-4; 12 bases are shared with TRBD2. Germline V lookup: CDR1 MNHEY, CDR2 SMNVEV (reference sequence). The CDR3 consists of 16 residues. The J segment lost 2 bases and the V segment lost 5 bases, leaving 4 bases of the junction unmatched. CDR3 nucleotides: TGTGCCAGCAGTCACGGACTAGCGGGAACCAAAAACATTCAGTACTTC. Translation gives CASSHGLAGTKNIQYF.

V gene TRBV7-9 combines with J gene TRBJ1-2, with D maybe TRBD1 (6 bases). CDR1 is SEHNR and CDR2 is FQNEAQ in the germline V gene (reference sequence). The germline V and J ends were trimmed by 4 bases and 2 bases, with 14 bases remaining between them. There are 15 residues in the CDR3. CDR3 residues: CASSSTDSTNYGYTF. CDR3 sequence (DNA): TGTGCCAGCAGCTCTACGGACAGCACGAACTATGGCTACACCTTC.

This clone appeared once. The chain has TRBV19 and TRBJ2-5, with D perhaps TRBD1 (5 bases). V was clipped by 5 bases and J by 5 bases, with 15 bases between them. The germline CDR1 and CDR2 sequences are LNHDA and SQIVND (reference sequence). The CDR3 spans 14 residues. The chain's CDR3 is CASSQTRASETQYF. As DNA, the CDR3 is TGTGCCAGTAGTCAGACCAGGGCCTCCGAGACCCAGTACTTC.

The CDR3 DNA is TGTGCCAGCAGCCCCGGGACAGGGGTCCTTTCTGGAAACACCATATATTTT. Protein: CASSPGTGVLSGNTIYF. This chain joins TRBV3-1 (or the pseudogene TRBV3-2) and TRBJ1-3, with 10 bases lining up with TRBD1. The CDR3 runs to 17 residues. Germline V CDR1 and CDR2: LGHDT, YNNKEL (reference sequence). V lost 4 bases and J lost 1; bases outside the gene matches: 7.

In this sample, this clone turned up once. This chain connects TRBV30 to TRBJ2-6; D ambiguous. Germline loops: CDR1 GTSNPN, CDR2 SVGIG (reference sequence). The CDR3 spans 13 residues. Trimming took 3 bases from V and 2 from J, leaving 5 bases between them. The CDR3: CAWRAPGANVLTF. In DNA, the CDR3 is TGTGCCTGGAGGGCACCTGGGGCCAACGTCCTGACTTTC.

This chain links TRBV3-1 (or the pseudogene TRBV3-2) with TRBJ2-2; 9 bases match TRBD2. V was clipped by 4 bases and J by 1 base; unmatched bases: 7. The CDR3 runs to 17 residues. Germline V gene sequence: CDR1 LGHDT, CDR2 YNNKEL (reference sequence). The CDR3: CASSLAGVTENTGELFF. DNA of the CDR3: TGTGCCAGCAGCCTAGCGGGAGTAACGGAGAACACCGGGGAGCTGTTTTTT.

J is TRBJ2-4 and V is TRBV2; D is uncertain. Per the germline V gene, CDR1 is SNHLY and CDR2 is FYNNEI. V was trimmed by 6 bases and J by 0 bases, leaving 6 bases between them. The CDR3 totals 13 residues. The CDR3 is CASSSVAKNIQYF. CDR3 nucleotides: TGTGCCAGCAGCTCGGTAGCCAAAAACATTCAGTACTTC.

The chain couples TRBV9 to TRBJ1-5; TRBD1 might be the D (6 bases). The CDR3 is 13 amino acids. Trimming left V 3 bases short and J 6 bases short, with 10 bases between. Germline-derived CDR1 and CDR2 are SGDLS and YYNGEE. CDR3 DNA: TGTGCCAGCAGCGAGGGGACATTTCAGCCCCAGCATTTT. Protein product: CASSEGTFQPQHF.

The V call is TRBV7-2, the J call TRBJ2-1; possible D gene TRBD1, 5 bases. Germline V gene data show CDR1 as SGHTA and CDR2 as FQGNSA. CDR3 length: 15 residues. Between the trimmed V and J ends, which lost 1 base and 1 base, there was a span of 8 bases. CDR3 sequence (DNA): TGTGCCAGCAGCTTAGGGCAGGGTTCCTACAATGAGCAGTTCTTC. Protein: CASSLGQGSYNEQFF.